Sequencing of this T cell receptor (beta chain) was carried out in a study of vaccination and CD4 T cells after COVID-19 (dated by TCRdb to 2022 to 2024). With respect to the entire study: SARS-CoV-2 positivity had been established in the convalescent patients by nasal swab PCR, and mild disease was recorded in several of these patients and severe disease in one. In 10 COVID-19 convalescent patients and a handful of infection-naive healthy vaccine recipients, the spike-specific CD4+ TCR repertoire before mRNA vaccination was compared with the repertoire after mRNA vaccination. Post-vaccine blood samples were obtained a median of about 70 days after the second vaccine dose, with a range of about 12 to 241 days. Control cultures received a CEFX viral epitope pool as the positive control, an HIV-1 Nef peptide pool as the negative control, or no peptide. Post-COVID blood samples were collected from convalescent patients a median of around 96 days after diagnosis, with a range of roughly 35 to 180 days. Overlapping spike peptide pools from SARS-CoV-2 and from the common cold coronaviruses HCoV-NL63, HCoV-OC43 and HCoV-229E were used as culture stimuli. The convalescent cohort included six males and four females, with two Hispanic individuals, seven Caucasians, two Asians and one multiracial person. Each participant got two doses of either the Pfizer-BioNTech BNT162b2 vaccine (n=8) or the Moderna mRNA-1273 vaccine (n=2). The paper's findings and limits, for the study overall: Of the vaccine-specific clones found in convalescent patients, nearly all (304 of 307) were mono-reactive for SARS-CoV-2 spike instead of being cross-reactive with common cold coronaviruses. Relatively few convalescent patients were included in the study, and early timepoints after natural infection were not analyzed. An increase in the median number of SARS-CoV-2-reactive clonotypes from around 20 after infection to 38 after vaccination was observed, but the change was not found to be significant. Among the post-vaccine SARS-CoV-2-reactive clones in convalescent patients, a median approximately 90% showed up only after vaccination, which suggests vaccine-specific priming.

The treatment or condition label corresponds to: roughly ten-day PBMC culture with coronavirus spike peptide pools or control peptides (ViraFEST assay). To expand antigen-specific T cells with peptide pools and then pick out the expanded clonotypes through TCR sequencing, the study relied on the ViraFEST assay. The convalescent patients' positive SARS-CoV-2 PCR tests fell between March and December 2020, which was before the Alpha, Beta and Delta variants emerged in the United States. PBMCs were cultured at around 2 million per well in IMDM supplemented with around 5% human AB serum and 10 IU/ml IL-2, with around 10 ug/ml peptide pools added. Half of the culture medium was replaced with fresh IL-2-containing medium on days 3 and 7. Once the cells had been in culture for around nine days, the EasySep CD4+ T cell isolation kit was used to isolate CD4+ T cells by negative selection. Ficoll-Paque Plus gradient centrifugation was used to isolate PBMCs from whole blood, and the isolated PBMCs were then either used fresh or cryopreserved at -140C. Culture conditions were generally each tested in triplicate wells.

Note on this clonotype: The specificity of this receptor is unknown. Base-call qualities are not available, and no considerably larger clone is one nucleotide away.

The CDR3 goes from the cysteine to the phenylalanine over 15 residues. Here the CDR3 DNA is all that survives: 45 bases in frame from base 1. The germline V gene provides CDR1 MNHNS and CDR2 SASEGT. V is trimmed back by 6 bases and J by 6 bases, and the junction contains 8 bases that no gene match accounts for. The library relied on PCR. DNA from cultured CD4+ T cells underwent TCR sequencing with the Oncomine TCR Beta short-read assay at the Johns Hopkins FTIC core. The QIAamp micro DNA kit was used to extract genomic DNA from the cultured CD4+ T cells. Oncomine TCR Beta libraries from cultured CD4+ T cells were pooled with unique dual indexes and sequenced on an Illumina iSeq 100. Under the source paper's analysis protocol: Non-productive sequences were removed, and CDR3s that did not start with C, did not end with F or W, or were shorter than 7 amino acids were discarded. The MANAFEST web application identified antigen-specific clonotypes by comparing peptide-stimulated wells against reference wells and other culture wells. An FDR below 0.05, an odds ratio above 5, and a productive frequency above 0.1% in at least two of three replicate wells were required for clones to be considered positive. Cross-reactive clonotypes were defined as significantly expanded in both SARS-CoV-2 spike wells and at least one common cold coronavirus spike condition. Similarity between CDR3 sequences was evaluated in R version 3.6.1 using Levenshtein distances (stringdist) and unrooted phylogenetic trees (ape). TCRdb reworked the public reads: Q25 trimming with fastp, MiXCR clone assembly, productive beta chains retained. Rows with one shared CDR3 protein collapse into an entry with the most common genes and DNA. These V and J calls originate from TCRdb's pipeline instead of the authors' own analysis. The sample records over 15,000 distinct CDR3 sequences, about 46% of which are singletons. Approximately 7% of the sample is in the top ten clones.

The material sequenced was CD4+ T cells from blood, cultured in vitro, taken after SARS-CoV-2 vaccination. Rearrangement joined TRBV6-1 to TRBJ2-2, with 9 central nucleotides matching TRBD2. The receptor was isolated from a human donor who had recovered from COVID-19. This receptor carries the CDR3 CASRAFSGSAGELFF. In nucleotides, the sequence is TGTGCCAGCAGAGCCTTTAGCGGGAGCGCCGGGGAGCTGTTTTTT.